Presented here are 7 T cell receptor beta chains from one specimen sequenced in a study of blood T cell repertoires in COVID-19. Repertoires were generated with immunoSEQ multiplex PCR, while TCRdb's copy carries only in-frame clones and drops some. The repertoire holds 78,000 or so clones, with around 79% as singletons. Material: peripheral blood. The origin of the receptors is a man older than 75 with acute or convalescent COVID-19.

This chain links TRBV9 with TRBJ1-4, with 9 bases lining up with TRBD1. Per the germline V gene, CDR1 is SGDLS and CDR2 is YYNGEE. J was trimmed by 6 bases and V by 0 bases; bases with no gene match: 6. The CDR3 is 16 residues long. CDR3 sequence: CASSVGPGQGDEKLFF. CDR3 nucleotides: TGTGCCAGCAGCGTAGGTCCGGGACAGGGTGATGAAAAACTGTTTTTT. The complete variable domain, with remaining parts taken from reference TRBV9 and TRBJ1-4, reads DSGVTQTPKHLITATGQRVTLRCSPRSGDLSVYWYQQSLDQGLQFLIQYYNGEERAKGNILERFSAQQFPDLHSELNLSSLELGDSALYFCASSVGPGQGDEKLFFGSGTQLSVL.

The rearrangement links TRBV3-1 (or the pseudogene TRBV3-2) to TRBJ2-3; TRBD2 agrees at 7 bases. The V segment lost 0 bases and the J segment 2 bases; nucleotides outside the gene matches: 8. This CDR3 has 17 residues. The V gene's germline CDR1 is LGHDT and CDR2 YNNKEL (reference sequence). CDR3 in DNA: TGTGCCAGCAGCCAAGAGGTCTGGCTAGCGGCCACAGATACGCAGTATTTT. This encodes CASSQEVWLAATDTQYF.

This clone was detected a few times. The genes are TRBV5-6 and TRBJ2-5; weak D call: TRBD2 (6 bases). Trimming pared 4 bases from V and 5 bases from J, leaving 18 bases between. Per the germline V gene, CDR1 is SGHDT and CDR2 is YYEEEE. The CDR3 spans 15 residues. This CDR3 is CASSLRLGVAETQYF. In DNA, the CDR3 is TGTGCCAGCAGCCTGCGACTAGGGGTGGCGGAGACCCAGTACTTC. The full variable domain, completed using reference TRBV5-6 and TRBJ2-5, is DAGVTQSPTHLIKTRGQQVTLRCSPKSGHDTVSWYQQALGQGPQFIFQYYEEEERQRGNFPDRFSGHQFPNYSSELNVNALLLGDSALYLCASSLRLGVAETQYFGPGTRLLVL.

Note on this clone: One junction end does not reproduce the germline sequence, and a read error may be involved. The same CDR3 also results from other DNA sequences found in this sample. The V call is TRBV9, the J call TRBJ2-5, with 9 bases identical to TRBD2. In germline, CDR1 is SGDLS, CDR2 YYNGEE. The CDR3 spans 15 residues. Here the CDR3 DNA reads TGTGCCCGCAGCGTCGGCGGGGGGGCGGGAGAGACCCAGTACTTC. Its translation: CARSVGGGAGETQYF.

This clone has only a few counts. This chain links TRBV4-1 with TRBJ2-6; maybe TRBD1 (5 bases). Trimming shortened V by 5 bases and J by 1 base, and 12 bases separated the two germline ends. Germline V gene lookup returns CDR1 MGHRA and CDR2 YSYEKL. This CDR3 region has 16 residues. This chain's CDR3 is CASSDHQGSGANVLTF. The DNA of the CDR3 is TGCGCCAGCAGCGATCATCAGGGATCTGGGGCCAACGTCCTGACTTTC.

The chain carries TRBV12-3 or TRBV12-4 and TRBJ2-2; D uncertain. The germline V and J ends were trimmed by 0 bases and 8 bases, with 7 bases remaining between them. The CDR3 has 13 residues. The CDR3 coding sequence is TGTGCCAGCAGTTTAGCTCGGCGGGGGGAGCTGTTTTTT. It yields the protein CASSLARRGELFF.

The chain couples TRBV10-3 to TRBJ1-1; 7 bases are a match to TRBD1. Per the germline V gene, CDR1 is ENHRY and CDR2 is SYGVKD. This CDR3 is 16 amino acids long. V lost 0 bases and J lost 4; bases outside the gene matches: 8. The CDR3 loop reads CAISESPSAGGTEAFF. CDR3 in DNA: TGTGCCATCAGTGAGTCCCCCTCGGCAGGGGGCACTGAAGCTTTCTTT.